This paragraph covers one TCR beta chain sequence. Antigen: not known. The sample originates from a study of siplizumab effects on memory and regulatory T cells. Study-wide findings and caveats: Mappable CD4+ clones that were alloreactive averaged approximately 70% Treg-derived with siplizumab versus approximately 30% in controls. A major contribution to the alloresponse seemed to be made by naive T cells, which seemed more diverse than memory cells.

This CDR3 has 15 amino acids. CDR1 is SEHNR, CDR2 FQNEAQ, per germline (reference sequence). The V segment lost 1 base and the J segment 5 bases; nucleotides outside the gene matches: 1. The study assayed about 10^5 TCR templates per sample. Profiled with immunoSEQ multiplex PCR; TCRdb holds only in-frame clones, not every one. The data hold around 87,000 clones, with 80% to 90% observed a single time. The receptor was derived from a human donor in good health. The sequencing input was CD4+ T cells sorted from blood. The chain joins TRBV7-9 to TRBJ2-2, with TRBD2 matching over 10 bases. CDR3 protein: CASSLELAGTGELFF. The CDR3 bases are TGTGCCAGCAGCTTAGAACTAGCGGGGACCGGGGAGCTGTTTTTT.